The rows below give T cell receptor beta chains drawn from one sample of a study of OX40 agonist ivuxolimab in advanced cancers. Sequencing was performed with immunoSEQ multiplex PCR; in TCRdb, only in-frame clones are kept and a portion is missing. The sample shows over 80,000 clones, under 95% of them seen only once. This specimen consisted of CD4+ or CD8+ T cells sorted from blood, obtained in a trial of the OX40 agonist ivuxolimab. The source is an adult with an advanced solid tumor such as melanoma, head and neck, liver or kidney cancer. The CDR3 runs from the conserved cysteine through the conserved F or W. Each record gives: J gene, clone size, V gene, D gene, CDR3 protein, CDR3 DNA. D genes are given only for firm matches. Some rows mark clone size as missing; the rest say once, few, many or name a class of expanded clone.

J gene: TRBJ2-1; clone size: NA; V gene: TRBV27; D gene: NA; CDR3 protein: CASSLRLLGEQFF; CDR3 DNA: TGTGCCAGCAGTTTAAGGCTATTGGGAGAGCAGTTCTTC
J gene: TRBJ2-5; clone size: once; V gene: TRBV6-5; D gene: NA; CDR3 protein: CASSYLQGREETQYF; CDR3 DNA: TGTGCCAGCAGTTACTTGCAGGGGAGGGAAGAGACCCAGTACTTC
J gene: TRBJ1-6; clone size: NA; V gene: TRBV6-1; D gene: NA; CDR3 protein: CASTGQRLSPLHF; CDR3 DNA: TGTGCCAGCACTGGACAGAGACTTTCACCCCTCCACTTT
J gene: TRBJ2-5; clone size: NA; V gene: TRBV18; D gene: TRBD1; CDR3 protein: CASSPFGQGAADQYF; CDR3 DNA: TGTGCCAGCTCACCATTCGGACAGGGGGCCGCAGACCAGTACTTC
J gene: TRBJ2-2; clone size: once; V gene: TRBV27; D gene: TRBD1; CDR3 protein: CASSLNKARGLVGNTGELFF; CDR3 DNA: TGTGCCAGCAGTTTAAATAAGGCCAGGGGGCTGGTTGGTAACACCGGGGAGCTGTTTTTT
J gene: TRBJ2-7; clone size: NA; V gene: TRBV6-1; D gene: NA; CDR3 protein: CASSEEALLLYYEQYF; CDR3 DNA: TGTGCCAGCAGTGAAGAAGCACTACTCTTATACTACGAGCAGTACTTC
J gene: TRBJ1-1; clone size: NA; V gene: TRBV28; D gene: TRBD1; CDR3 protein: CASSSRMGQGVRTEAFF; CDR3 DNA: TGTGCCAGCAGTTCAAGGATGGGACAGGGGGTTAGGACTGAAGCTTTCTTT
J gene: TRBJ1-5; clone size: NA; V gene: TRBV28; D gene: TRBD1; CDR3 protein: CASRSIQGGVGVNQPQHF; CDR3 DNA: TGTGCCAGCAGATCGATTCAGGGGGGCGTTGGGGTAAATCAGCCCCAGCATTTT
J gene: TRBJ1-1; clone size: NA; V gene: TRBV7-8; D gene: NA; CDR3 protein: CASSLISVGQMNTEAFF; CDR3 DNA: TGTGCCAGCAGCTTAATCTCTGTAGGACAAATGAACACTGAAGCTTTCTTT
J gene: TRBJ2-3; clone size: NA; V gene: TRBV7-8; D gene: NA; CDR3 protein: CASNIRGGALTDTQYF; CDR3 DNA: TGTGCCAGCAACATACGAGGGGGGGCGCTTACAGATACGCAGTATTTT
J gene: TRBJ1-5; clone size: NA; V gene: TRBV28; D gene: NA; CDR3 protein: CASSFPRGLPKWGDQPQHF; CDR3 DNA: TGTGCCAGCAGTTTTCCCAGGGGACTCCCCAAATGGGGCGATCAGCCCCAGCATTTT
J gene: TRBJ1-3; clone size: NA; V gene: TRBV10-3; D gene: NA; CDR3 protein: CAISSDNFGNTIYF; CDR3 DNA: TGTGCCATCAGCTCCGACAATTTTGGAAACACCATATATTTT
J gene: TRBJ1-2; clone size: NA; V gene: TRBV2; D gene: TRBD1; CDR3 protein: CASSTLRTGGVSYGYTF; CDR3 DNA: TGTGCCAGCAGTACTCTTCGGACAGGGGGAGTCTCCTATGGCTACACCTTC
J gene: TRBJ2-2; clone size: NA; V gene: TRBV12-5; D gene: TRBD2; CDR3 protein: CASGLVLAGTFTGELFF; CDR3 DNA: TGTGCTAGTGGTTTGGTACTAGCGGGTACTTTCACCGGGGAGCTGTTTTTT
J gene: TRBJ1-4; clone size: NA; V gene: TRBV27; D gene: TRBD1; CDR3 protein: CASSSWDRVGEKLFF; CDR3 DNA: TGTGCCAGCAGTTCCTGGGACAGGGTTGGAGAAAAACTGTTTTTT
J gene: TRBJ2-5; clone size: NA; V gene: TRBV28; D gene: NA; CDR3 protein: CASSNPGVETQYF; CDR3 DNA: TGTGCCAGCAGTAACCCCGGGGTGGAGACCCAGTACTTC
J gene: TRBJ2-1; clone size: NA; V gene: TRBV15; D gene: NA; CDR3 protein: CATSREPSSYNEQFF; CDR3 DNA: TGTGCCACCAGCAGAGAACCGAGCTCCTACAATGAGCAGTTCTTC
J gene: TRBJ1-5; clone size: NA; V gene: TRBV19; D gene: TRBD1; CDR3 protein: CASSGTGRQPQHF; CDR3 DNA: TGTGCCAGTAGTGGGACAGGGCGACAGCCCCAGCATTTT
J gene: TRBJ2-7; clone size: NA; V gene: TRBV5-1; D gene: NA; CDR3 protein: CASSAGQPAYEQYF; CDR3 DNA: TGCGCCAGCAGCGCGGGACAGCCAGCCTACGAGCAGTACTTC
J gene: TRBJ1-3; clone size: NA; V gene: TRBV19; D gene: NA; CDR3 protein: CASSSSASGNTIYF; CDR3 DNA: TGTGCCAGTAGTTCCTCGGCTTCTGGAAACACCATATATTTT
J gene: TRBJ1-1; clone size: once; V gene: TRBV28; D gene: NA; CDR3 protein: CASSSRGPALGTEAFF; CDR3 DNA: TGTGCCAGCAGTTCCCGGGGGCCAGCCTTGGGCACTGAAGCTTTCTTT
J gene: TRBJ1-1; clone size: NA; V gene: TRBV2; D gene: TRBD1; CDR3 protein: CASCRDRVNEAFF; CDR3 DNA: TGTGCCAGCTGCCGGGACAGGGTAAATGAAGCTTTCTTT